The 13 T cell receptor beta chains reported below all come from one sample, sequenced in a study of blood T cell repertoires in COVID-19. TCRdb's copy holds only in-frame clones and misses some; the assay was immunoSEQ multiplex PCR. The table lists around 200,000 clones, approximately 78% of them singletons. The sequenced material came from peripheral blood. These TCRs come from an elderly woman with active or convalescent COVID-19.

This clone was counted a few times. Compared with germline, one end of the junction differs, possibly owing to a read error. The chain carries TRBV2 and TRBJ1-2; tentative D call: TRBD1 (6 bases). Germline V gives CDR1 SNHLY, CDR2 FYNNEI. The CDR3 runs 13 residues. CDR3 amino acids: CASSEDRNYSAYF. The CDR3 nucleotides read TGTGCCAGCAGTGAGGACAGAAATTACTCCGCGTACTTC.

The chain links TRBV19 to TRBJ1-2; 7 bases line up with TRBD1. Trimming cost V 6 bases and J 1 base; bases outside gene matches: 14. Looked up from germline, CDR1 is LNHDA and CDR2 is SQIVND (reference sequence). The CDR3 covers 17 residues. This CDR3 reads CASSPRATGAFNYGYTF. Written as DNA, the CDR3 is TGTGCCAGTAGCCCCAGGGCCACAGGGGCTTTTAACTATGGCTACACCTTC.

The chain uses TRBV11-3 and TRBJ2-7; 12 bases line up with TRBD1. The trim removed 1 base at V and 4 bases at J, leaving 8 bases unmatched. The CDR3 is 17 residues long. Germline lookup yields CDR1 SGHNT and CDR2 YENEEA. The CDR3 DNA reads TGTGCCAGCAGCTTAGCCCCAGGGACAGGGGGCGCGTACGAGCAGTACTTC. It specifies CASSLAPGTGGAYEQYF.

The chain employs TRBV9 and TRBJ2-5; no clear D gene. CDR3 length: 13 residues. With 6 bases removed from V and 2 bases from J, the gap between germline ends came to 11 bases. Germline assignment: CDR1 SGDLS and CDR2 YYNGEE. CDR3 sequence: CASTVLNQETQYF. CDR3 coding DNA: TGTGCCAGCACGGTGTTAAATCAAGAGACCCAGTACTTC.

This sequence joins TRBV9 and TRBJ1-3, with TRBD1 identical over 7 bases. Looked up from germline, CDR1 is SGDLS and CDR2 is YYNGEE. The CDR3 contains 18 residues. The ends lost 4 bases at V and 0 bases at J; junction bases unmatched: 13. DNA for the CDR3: TGTGCCAGCAGCCCAAGTTGGGAAGGGGGCATCTCTGGAAACACCATATATTTT. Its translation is CASSPSWEGGISGNTIYF.

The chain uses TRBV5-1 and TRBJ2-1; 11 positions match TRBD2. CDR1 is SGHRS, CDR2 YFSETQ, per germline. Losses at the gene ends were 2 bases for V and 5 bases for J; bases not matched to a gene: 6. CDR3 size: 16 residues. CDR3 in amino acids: CASSLRVAGGNNEQFF. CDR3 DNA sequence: TGCGCCAGCAGCTTACGAGTAGCGGGGGGGAACAATGAGCAGTTCTTC.

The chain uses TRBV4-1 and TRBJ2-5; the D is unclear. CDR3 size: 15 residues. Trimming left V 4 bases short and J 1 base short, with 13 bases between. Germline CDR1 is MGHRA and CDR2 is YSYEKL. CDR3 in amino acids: CASSPSRPSQETQYF. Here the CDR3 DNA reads TGCGCCAGCAGCCCCTCGAGGCCCAGCCAAGAGACCCAGTACTTC.

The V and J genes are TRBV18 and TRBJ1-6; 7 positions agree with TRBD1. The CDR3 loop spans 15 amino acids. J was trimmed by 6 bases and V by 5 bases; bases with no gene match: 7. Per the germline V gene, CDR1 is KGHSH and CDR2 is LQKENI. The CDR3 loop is CASSATGASNSPLHF. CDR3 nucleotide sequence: TGTGCCAGCTCAGCTACAGGGGCAAGTAATTCACCCCTCCACTTT.

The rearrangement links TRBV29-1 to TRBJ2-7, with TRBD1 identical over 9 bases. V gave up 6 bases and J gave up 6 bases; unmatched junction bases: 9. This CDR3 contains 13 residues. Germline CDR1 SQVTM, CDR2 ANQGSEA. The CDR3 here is CSVRTGEYREQYF. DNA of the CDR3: TGCAGCGTGCGGACAGGGGAGTATCGCGAGCAGTACTTC.

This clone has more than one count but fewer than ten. The CDR3 region has the DNA TGTGCCAGCAGCAGGGGCCACACTCCCTACGAGCAGTACTTC. This sequence encodes CASSRGHTPYEQYF. The rearrangement uses TRBV28 and TRBJ2-7; TRBD1 is a possible D gene (6 bases). In germline, CDR1 is MDHEN, CDR2 SYDVKM. Trimming cost V 6 bases and J 2 bases, with 14 bases left between them. The CDR3 has 14 residues.

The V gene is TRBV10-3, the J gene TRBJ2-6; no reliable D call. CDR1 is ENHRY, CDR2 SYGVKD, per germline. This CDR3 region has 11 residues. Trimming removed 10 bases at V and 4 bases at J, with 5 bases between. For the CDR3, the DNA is TGTGCCACCGGGGGGGCCAACGTCCTGACTTTC. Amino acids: CATGGANVLTF.

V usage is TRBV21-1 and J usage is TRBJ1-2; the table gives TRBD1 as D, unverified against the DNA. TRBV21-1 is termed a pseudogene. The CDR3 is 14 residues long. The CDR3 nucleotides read TGTGCCAGCAGCAAAGTGCCAGGGGGCGATGGCTACACCTTC. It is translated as CASSKVPGGDGYTF.

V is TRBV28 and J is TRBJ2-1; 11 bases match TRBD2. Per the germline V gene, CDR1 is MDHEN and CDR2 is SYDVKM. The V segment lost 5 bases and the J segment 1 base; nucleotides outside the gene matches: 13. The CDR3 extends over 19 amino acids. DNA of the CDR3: TGTGCCAGCAGTCCGCTAGGTTTCCCTAGCGGGGGGTCCTACAATGAGCAGTTCTTC. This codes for CASSPLGFPSGGSYNEQFF.